The TCR beta chain under discussion was sequenced for a study of neoadjuvant anti-PD-1 for oral cavity cancer. The CDR3 length is 14 residues. Per germline, CDR1 SGHNT and CDR2 YYREEE (reference sequence). Trimming left V 5 bases short and J 8 bases short, with 17 bases between. Clones were sequenced by immunoSEQ multiplex PCR, and TCRdb holds only the in-frame ones, with some missing. The sample lists 65,000 to 95,000 clones; under 85% were seen once. This chain links TRBV5-4 with TRBJ1-3, with D possibly matching TRBD1 (6 bases). This specimen consisted of PBMCs, obtained before nivolumab (anti-PD-1) treatment. The clonotype originates from a person between 35 and 79 years old with oral cavity squamous cell carcinoma. This CDR3 is CASRSDSQTHTIYF. CDR3 coding DNA: TGTGCCAGCAGGTCGGACAGTCAGACTCACACCATATATTTT.